This T cell receptor (beta chain) was found in a study of blood T cells in healthy people across ages. A sample-barcoded 5' primer and a J-beta primer mix were used in a second PCR of roughly 6 to 12 cycles. TCRdb used MiXCR to reprocess the 5' RACE reads, holding one entry per CDR3 protein. The sample lists 650,000 to 1,000,000 distinct CDR3 sequences; 36% were seen once. This clonotype was detected a few times. Its target is unknown. V shed 1 base and J shed 5 bases, with 8 bases lying between them. Looked up from germline, CDR1 is PRHDT and CDR2 is FYEKMQ (reference sequence). The CDR3 length is 13 residues. Study outcomes and limitations: Long-lived donors exceeded aged donors in naive CD4+ cells and diversity.

Investigators took about 9.2 milliliters of peripheral blood from every donor. Samples each yielded at least 6 micrograms of total RNA. The sequencing sample was made of blood. This chain links TRBV13 with TRBJ1-2, with a tentative D call TRBD1 (5 bases). The receptor was derived from a man aged 18-30 years in good health. The CDR3 DNA reads TGTGCCAGCAGCTTAGAAGACAGATATGGCTACACCTTC. Residues: CASSLEDRYGYTF.